The clone carrying this T cell receptor (beta chain) was detected only once. The data were obtained in a study of blood T cell repertoires in COVID-19. Across the whole study: Material from acute and convalescent COVID-19 was sourced from the United States, Italy and Spain. T cells, B-cell-depleted T cells, or PBMCs provided the cDNA or gDNA that served as material.

After removal of 1 base from V and 3 bases from J, the junction contained 16 bases not matched to a gene. Germline CDR1 is LGHDT and CDR2 is YNNKEL (reference sequence). The CDR3 covers 19 residues. In the source study's methods: By means of reference gene primer amplification, nucleated cell counts were estimated. Clones were sequenced by immunoSEQ multiplex PCR, and TCRdb holds only the in-frame ones, with some missing. That table supplies the V and J calls and clone size; D and trimming were determined from the DNA. Counted here are some 700,000 clones, just under 90% occurring once; the ten biggest clones make up roughly 0.25%.

This chain links TRBV3-1 (or the pseudogene TRBV3-2) with TRBJ2-5; 8 positions match TRBD1. Sequencing was performed on peripheral blood. The clonotype originates from a woman aged 18-29 years with acute or convalescent COVID-19. CDR3 protein: CASSQAVGRGRPGEETQYF. The CDR3 DNA is TGTGCCAGCAGCCAAGCGGTGGGCAGGGGGCGTCCCGGGGAAGAGACCCAGTACTTC.